The 28 T cell receptor beta chains given below trace back to one sample, sequenced in a study of blood T cell repertoires in COVID-19. The protocol was immunoSEQ multiplex PCR, while the TCRdb copy is restricted to in-frame clones and leaves out a portion. The sample includes fewer than 400,000 clones, roughly 90% of them seen just once. Sequencing was performed on peripheral blood. The receptors were gathered from a young woman with COVID-19, enrolled during active disease.

The chain is built from TRBV28 and TRBJ1-2, with D hard to call. This CDR3 contains 13 residues. The germline V gene encodes CDR1 MDHEN and CDR2 SYDVKM. V gave up 1 base and J gave up 3 bases, with 6 bases separating them. The CDR3 region has the DNA TGTGCCAGCAGTTTATCAGCGGACTATGGCTACACCTTC. Its protein product is CASSLSADYGYTF.

The V call is TRBV7-2, the J call TRBJ1-2; D is unresolved. This CDR3 comprises 13 residues. Germline CDR1 is SGHTA and CDR2 is FQGNSA. The V and J ends lost 1 base and 7 bases respectively, with 10 bases between them. For the CDR3, the DNA is TGTGCCAGCAGCTTAGGGGGAGGGAGTGGCTACACCTTC. Its protein product is CASSLGGGSGYTF.

V gene TRBV7-9 combines with J gene TRBJ2-7; 9 nucleotides agree with TRBD2. This CDR3 contains 16 residues. J gave up 2 bases and V 6 bases, and 11 bases lay outside the gene matches. CDR1 is SEHNR and CDR2 is FQNEAQ in the germline V gene (reference sequence). DNA for the CDR3: TGTGCCAGCAGTCCCCTTAGCGGGAGCTCAACCTACGAGCAGTACTTC. Encoded protein: CASSPLSGSSTYEQYF.

This clone was observed once. The chain joins TRBV5-4 to TRBJ2-5; tentatively, D is TRBD2 (5 bases). Trimming took off 2 bases at V and 3 bases at J, with 14 bases between the two ends. The CDR3 runs to 15 residues. CDR1 and CDR2 from the germline V gene are SGHNT and YYREEE (reference sequence). In DNA, the CDR3 is TGTGCCAGCAGCTTCGGGGAGCGGATGGAAGAGACCCAGTACTTC. Translation gives CASSFGERMEETQYF. Full variable domain (outside the CDR3, taken from reference TRBV5-4 and TRBJ2-5): ETGVTQSPTHLIKTRGQQVTLRCSSQSGHNTVSWYQQALGQGPQFIFQYYREEENGRGNFPPRFSGLQFPNYSSELNVNALELDDSALYLCASSFGERMEETQYFGPGTRLLVL.

V gene TRBV13 combines with J gene TRBJ2-2; no clear D. Germline-derived CDR1 and CDR2 are PRHDT and FYEKMQ (reference sequence). This CDR3 is 12 amino acids long. V was clipped by 4 bases and J by 4 bases, with 4 bases between them. The CDR3 sequence is CASSSSTGELFF. CDR3 coding DNA: TGTGCCAGCAGCTCCAGCACCGGGGAGCTGTTTTTT.

This clone was seen once. One end of the junction fails to match germline, which may point to a read error. This chain uses TRBV19 with TRBJ1-1; 12 bases line up with TRBD1. This CDR3 spans 16 amino acids. Per germline, CDR1 LNHDA and CDR2 SQIVND (reference sequence). This CDR3 reads CATSKDGTGGHTEAFF. CDR3 DNA: TGTGCCACTAGTAAGGACGGGACAGGGGGCCACACTGAAGCTTTCTTT.

This chain links TRBV12-3 or TRBV12-4 with TRBJ1-1; the D is unclear. The CDR3 spans 12 residues. Trimming removed 2 bases from V and 11 bases from J, with 12 bases in between. CDR3 bases: TGTGCCAGCAGTTTAAACGGGGAATCGGCTTTCTTT. Translation: CASSLNGESAFF.

J is TRBJ2-1 and V is TRBV7-9; unclear D gene. V lost 1 base, J lost 1 base, and 8 bases lay in between. The CDR3 is made up of 15 amino acids. Germline V gene sequence: CDR1 SEHNR, CDR2 FQNEAQ (reference sequence). Here the CDR3 reads CASSLEAASYNEQFF. In DNA, the CDR3 is TGTGCCAGCAGCTTAGAGGCGGCTTCCTACAATGAGCAGTTCTTC.

The chain is built from TRBV28 and TRBJ1-1; no clear D gene. This CDR3 has 11 residues. The germline gives CDR1 MDHEN, CDR2 SYDVKM. Between the trimmed V and J ends, which lost 8 bases and 5 bases, there was a span of 9 bases. In DNA form, the CDR3 reads TGTGCCAGCGGTCGGGATACTGAAGCTTTCTTT. Its protein is CASGRDTEAFF.

This chain links TRBV29-1 with TRBJ2-7; D uncertain. CDR3 size: 12 residues. The V end lost 2 bases, the J end lost 0 bases, and 5 bases lay between the germline ends. CDR1 and CDR2 (germline): SQVTM, ANQGSEA. The CDR3 DNA reads as TGCAGCGTTGAACAGAACTCCTACGAGCAGTACTTC. It codes for CSVEQNSYEQYF.

V is TRBV29-1 and J is TRBJ2-3; 7 nucleotides agree with TRBD2. Germline assignment: CDR1 SQVTM and CDR2 ANQGSEA. This CDR3 region has 11 residues. J gave up 6 bases and V 6 bases, and 3 bases lay outside the gene matches. The CDR3 reads CSVGGRDTQYF. For the CDR3, the DNA is TGCAGCGTGGGGGGGAGGGATACGCAGTATTTT.

This sequence joins TRBV3-1 (or the pseudogene TRBV3-2) and TRBJ2-7, with 13 bases that match TRBD2. Trimming at V came to 6 bases and at J to 4 bases, leaving 6 bases not matched to a gene. The germline CDR1 and CDR2 sequences are LGHDT and YNNKEL (reference sequence). The CDR3 has 15 amino acids. CDR3 coding DNA: TGTGCCAGCAGTCATCCGACTAGCGGGAGGTACGAGCAGTACTTC. This sequence encodes CASSHPTSGRYEQYF.

The chain combines TRBV12-3 or TRBV12-4 with TRBJ1-5; D is unclear. Trimming removed 6 bases at V and 5 bases at J, with 5 bases between. The CDR3 covers 11 residues. This CDR3 reads CASSSDQPQHF. CDR3 bases: TGTGCCAGCAGCTCCGATCAGCCCCAGCATTTT.

The chain employs TRBV11-2 and TRBJ1-3; D is possibly TRBD1 (6 bases). The germline V and J ends were trimmed by 1 base and 0 bases, with 10 bases remaining between them. The CDR3 is 16 residues long. CDR1 is SGHAT and CDR2 is FQNNGV in the germline V gene. CDR3 bases: TGTGCCAGCAGCTTAGGGACAGTTCGCTCTGGAAACACCATATATTTT. It is translated as CASSLGTVRSGNTIYF.

The rearrangement uses TRBV7-9 and TRBJ1-2; D gene uncertain. Trimming removed 4 bases at V and 0 bases at J, with 9 bases between. Per the germline V gene, CDR1 is SEHNR and CDR2 is FQNEAQ (reference sequence). The CDR3 contains 14 residues. DNA of the CDR3: TGTGCCAGCAGCTACTCACAGCCTAACTATGGCTACACCTTC. Amino acids: CASSYSQPNYGYTF.

J is TRBJ1-4 and V is TRBV28; the match to TRBD1 covers 11 bases. Unmatched junction bases numbered 11, after V lost 6 bases and J lost 8 bases. The CDR3 sequence is 16 residues long. CDR1 and CDR2 from the germline V gene are MDHEN and SYDVKM. DNA of the CDR3: TGTGCCAGCAGCCGCCCGGGACAGGGGGTGGAGGAAAAACTGTTTTTT. It translates to CASSRPGQGVEEKLFF.

This chain connects TRBV4-1 to TRBJ2-1, with D possibly matching TRBD1 (6 bases). There are 16 residues in the CDR3. V was trimmed by 0 bases and J by 0 bases, leaving 9 bases between them. CDR1 and CDR2 (germline): MGHRA, YSYEKL. The CDR3 spells CASSQDTDSSYNEQFF. CDR3 coding DNA: TGCGCCAGCAGCCAAGATACGGACAGCTCCTACAATGAGCAGTTCTTC.

The J gene is TRBJ1-1, the V gene TRBV5-4, with D hard to call. This CDR3 spans 14 amino acids. In germline, CDR1 is SGHNT, CDR2 YYREEE (reference sequence). Trimming took off 1 base at V and 0 bases at J, with 7 bases between the two ends. The chain's CDR3 is CASSLRQMNTEAFF. CDR3 nucleotides: TGTGCCAGCAGCTTGCGACAAATGAACACTGAAGCTTTCTTT.

The chain combines TRBV27 with TRBJ2-1; maybe TRBD2 (6 bases). CDR1 MNHEY and CDR2 SMNVEV come from the germline V gene (reference sequence). CDR3 length equals 15 residues. Trimming left V 3 bases short and J 2 bases short, with 11 bases between. CDR3 amino acids: CASSLIGGTYNEQFF. The DNA of the CDR3 is TGTGCCAGCAGTTTGATTGGGGGGACCTACAATGAGCAGTTCTTC.

This clone was counted between two and nine times. The V call is TRBV11-1, the J call TRBJ1-3, with a tentative D call TRBD1 (6 bases). From germline, CDR1 is SGHAT and CDR2 FQDESV (reference sequence). The CDR3 runs 15 residues. V lost 5 bases and J lost 5, with 16 bases in between. CDR3: CASSTTWGGRNTIYF. Here the CDR3 DNA reads TGTGCCAGCAGCACAACTTGGGGGGGGCGAAACACCATATATTTT.

V is TRBV27 and J is TRBJ2-3; the match to TRBD2 covers 12 bases. Germline V gives CDR1 MNHEY, CDR2 SMNVEV (reference sequence). The CDR3 is 16 amino acids. The V and J ends lost 5 bases and 4 bases, in that order; junction bases with no gene match: 7. CDR3 region: CASSPRTSGTADTQYF. CDR3 nucleotide sequence: TGTGCCAGCAGTCCTCGGACTAGCGGGACAGCAGATACGCAGTATTTT.

This clone came up a few times. V usage is TRBV6-4 and J usage is TRBJ2-3; 12 bases are shared with TRBD2. Germline CDR1 MRHNA, CDR2 SNTAGT. The CDR3 spans 15 residues. V trimming: 6 bases; J trimming: 5 bases; junction bases outside the gene matches: 6. Here the CDR3 reads CASSQLAGGRDTQYF. The CDR3 bases are TGTGCCAGCAGCCAACTAGCGGGAGGTCGAGATACGCAGTATTTT.

The chain combines TRBV2 with TRBJ1-2; D call uncertain. The length of the CDR3 is 14 residues. Per the germline V gene, CDR1 is SNHLY and CDR2 is FYNNEI. Trimming shortened V by 0 bases and J by 4 bases, and 9 bases separated the two germline ends. The CDR3 is CASSEALQVYGYTF. Here the CDR3 DNA reads TGTGCCAGCAGTGAAGCGTTGCAGGTCTATGGCTACACCTTC.

This clone was seen a handful of times. The chain links TRBV21-1 to TRBJ1-5; TRBD1 reflects the table's D call only, with no check against the DNA. TRBV21-1 represents a pseudogene. The CDR3 is made up of 12 amino acids. The CDR3 reads CASGGGAQPQHF. CDR3 nucleotides: TGTGCCAGCGGAGGGGGCGCGCAGCCCCAGCATTTT.

The gene calls are TRBV9 and TRBJ1-1, with D possibly matching TRBD1 (6 bases). The V gene's germline CDR1 is SGDLS and CDR2 YYNGEE. The CDR3 runs 13 residues. Trimming removed 4 bases at V and 9 bases at J, with 16 bases between. As DNA, the CDR3 is TGTGCCAGCAGCCCGCACACAGGGAGCCAAGCTTTCTTT. The encoded protein is CASSPHTGSQAFF. Supplemented by reference TRBV9 and TRBJ1-1, the full variable domain reads DSGVTQTPKHLITATGQRVTLRCSPRSGDLSVYWYQQSLDQGLQFLIQYYNGEERAKGNILERFSAQQFPDLHSELNLSSLELGDSALYFCASSPHTGSQAFFGQGTRLTVV.

The chain uses TRBV12-3 or TRBV12-4 and TRBJ1-2, with D possibly being TRBD1 (6 bases). Trimming took 6 bases from V and 6 from J, leaving 14 bases between them. The CDR3 covers 13 residues. The CDR3 sequence is CASRSWGGDGYTF. The CDR3 nucleotides are TGTGCCAGCAGGTCTTGGGGGGGCGATGGCTACACCTTC.

V gene TRBV28 combines with J gene TRBJ1-1, with D unresolved. Germline CDR1 reads MDHEN; CDR2 reads SYDVKM. Trimming pared 2 bases from V and 2 bases from J, leaving 12 bases between. CDR3 length equals 15 residues. CDR3 coding DNA: TGTGCCAGCAGTTTAGACACAGAGGGAAACACTGAAGCTTTCTTT. Translating gives CASSLDTEGNTEAFF.

The V gene is TRBV28, the J gene TRBJ1-1; a weak D match, TRBD1 (5 bases). V was trimmed by 11 bases and J by 4 bases, leaving 17 bases between them. CDR3 length: 13 amino acids. Germline-derived CDR1 and CDR2 are MDHEN and SYDVKM. For the CDR3, the DNA is TGTGCCGGGGGGGGAGGTTTGAGCACTGAAGCTTTCTTT. Amino acid sequence: CAGGGGLSTEAFF.